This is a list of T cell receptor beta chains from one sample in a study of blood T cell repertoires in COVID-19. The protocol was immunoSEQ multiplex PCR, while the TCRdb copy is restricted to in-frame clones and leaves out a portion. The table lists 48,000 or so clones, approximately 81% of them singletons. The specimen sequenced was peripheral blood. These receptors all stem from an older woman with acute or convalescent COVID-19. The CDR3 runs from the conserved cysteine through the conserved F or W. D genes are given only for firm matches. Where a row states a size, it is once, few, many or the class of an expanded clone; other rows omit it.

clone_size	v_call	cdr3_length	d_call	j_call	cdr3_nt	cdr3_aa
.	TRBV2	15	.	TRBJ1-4	TGTGCCAGCAGCCCCAGGGCAGGGTGGAATGAAAAACTGTTTTTT	CASSPRAGWNEKLFF
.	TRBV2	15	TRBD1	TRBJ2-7	TGTGCCAGCAGTCTGGACAGGGGGATGTCCTACGAGCAGTACTTC	CASSLDRGMSYEQYF
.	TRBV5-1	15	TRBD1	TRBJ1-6	TGCGCCAGCAGCTACGACAGGGGACGGAATTCACCCCTCCACTTT	CASSYDRGRNSPLHF
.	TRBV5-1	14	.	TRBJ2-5	TGCGCCAGCAGCTTGGGGGCCCTTCAAGAGACCCAGTACTTC	CASSLGALQETQYF
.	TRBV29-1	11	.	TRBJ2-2	TGCAGCGTTGAATCGGCCGGGGAGCTGTTTTTT	CSVESAGELFF
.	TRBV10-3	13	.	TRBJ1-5	TGTGCCATCAGTGAAGACACTTATCAGCCCCAGCATTTT	CAISEDTYQPQHF
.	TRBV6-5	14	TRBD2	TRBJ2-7	TGTGCCAGCAGACCGGGACTAGCGACATACGAGCAGTACTTC	CASRPGLATYEQYF
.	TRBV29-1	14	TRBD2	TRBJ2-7	TGCAGCGTTCCAAGCGGGAGAGTCCCCTACGAGCAGTACTTC	CSVPSGRVPYEQYF
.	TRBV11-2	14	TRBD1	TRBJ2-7	TGTGCCAGCAGCTTCGGACAGGGACCCTACGAGCAGTACTTC	CASSFGQGPYEQYF
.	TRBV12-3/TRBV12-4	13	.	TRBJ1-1	TGTGCCAGCAGTTCGGGTTTGAACACTGAAGCTTTCTTT	CASSSGLNTEAFF
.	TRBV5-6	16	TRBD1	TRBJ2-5	TGTGCCAGCAGCTTGAGGAGGACAGGGGGCGGAGAGACCCAGTACTTC	CASSLRRTGGGETQYF
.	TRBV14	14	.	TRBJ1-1	TGTGCCAGCAGCCAATTTTCCTTGAACACTGAAGCTTTCTTT	CASSQFSLNTEAFF
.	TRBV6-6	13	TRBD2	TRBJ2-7	TGTGCCAGTAGGCCGGGGGAGGGATCCGAGCAGTACTTC	CASRPGEGSEQYF
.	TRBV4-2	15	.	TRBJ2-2	TGTGCCAGCAGCCAAGCTACTACGAACACCGGGGAGCTGTTTTTT	CASSQATTNTGELFF
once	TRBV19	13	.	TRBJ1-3	TGTGCCAGCACTACCCCCACGCGAAACACCATATATTTT	CASTTPTRNTIYF
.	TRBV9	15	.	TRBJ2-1	TGTGCCAGCAGCGTTGGGGCCGACTCGAACAGTGAGCAGTTCTTC	CASSVGADSNSEQFF
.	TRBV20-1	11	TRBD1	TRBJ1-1	TGCAGTGCCGGCAGGGGGACTGAAGCTTTCTTT	CSAGRGTEAFF
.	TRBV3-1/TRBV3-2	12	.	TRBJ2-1	TGTGCCAGCAGCCAAGAACTAGTGAGGCAGTTCTTC	CASSQELVRQFF
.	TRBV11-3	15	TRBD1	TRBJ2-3	TGTGCCAGCAGCCCGGGGACAGGGAGCGCAGATACGCAGTATTTT	CASSPGTGSADTQYF
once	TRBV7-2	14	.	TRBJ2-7	TGTGCCAGCAGCTCAATTAGGGGGGGATACGAGCAGTACTTC	CASSSIRGGYEQYF
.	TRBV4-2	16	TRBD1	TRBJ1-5	TGTGCCAGCAGCGGCGGGACAGGGGGTGCCAATCAGCCCCAGCATTTT	CASSGGTGGANQPQHF
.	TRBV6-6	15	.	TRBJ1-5	TGTGCCAGCAGACCAGGACAGATAGAAGATCAGCCCCAGCATTTT	CASRPGQIEDQPQHF
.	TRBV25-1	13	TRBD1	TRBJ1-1	TGTGCCAGCAGATCAGGGGGCGAGGCTGAAGCTTTCTTT	CASRSGGEAEAFF
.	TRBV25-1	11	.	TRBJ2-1	TGTGCCAGCAGTGACGGGTTTGAGCAGTTCTTC	CASSDGFEQFF
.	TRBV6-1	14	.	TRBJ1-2	TGTGCCAGCAGTGAAGGTGGGCGCCCCTATGGCTACACCTTC	CASSEGGRPYGYTF
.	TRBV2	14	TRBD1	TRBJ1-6	TGTGCCAGCACTTGGGACAGGAGCAATTCACCCCTCCACTTT	CASTWDRSNSPLHF
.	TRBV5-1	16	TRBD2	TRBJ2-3	TGCGCCAGCAGCTATGGGACTAGCGGGGTCACAGATACGCAGTATTTT	CASSYGTSGVTDTQYF
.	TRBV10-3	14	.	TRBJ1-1	TGTGCCACCGCCTTTGAGGGCACGAACACTGAAGCTTTCTTT	CATAFEGTNTEAFF
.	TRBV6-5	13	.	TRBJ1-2	TGTGCCAGCGTAAAGATCGGGGATTATGGCTACACCTTC	CASVKIGDYGYTF
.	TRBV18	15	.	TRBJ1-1	TGTGCCAGCTCCCCCCGTGCGGGGATGAACACTGAAGCTTTCTTT	CASSPRAGMNTEAFF
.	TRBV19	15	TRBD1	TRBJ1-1	TGTGCCAGTAGTATAGTCGGGACAGGAAAAACTGAAGCTTTCTTT	CASSIVGTGKTEAFF
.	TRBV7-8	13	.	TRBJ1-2	TGTGCCAGCAGCTTGAGGATCGCGGGTGGCTACACCTTC	CASSLRIAGGYTF
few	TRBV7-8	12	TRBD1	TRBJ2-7	TGTGCCAGCAGCCCACCACAGGGGAGGCAGTACTTC	CASSPPQGRQYF
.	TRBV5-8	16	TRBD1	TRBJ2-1	TGTGCCAGCAGCTTGAGGACAGGGAGCTCCTACAATGAGCAGTTCTTC	CASSLRTGSSYNEQFF
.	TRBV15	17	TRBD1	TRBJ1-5	TGTGCCACCAGCAGAGAAGTCAACAGGGGCGTTCGGCAGCCCCAGCATTTT	CATSREVNRGVRQPQHF
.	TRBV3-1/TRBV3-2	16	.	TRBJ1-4	TGTGCCAGCAGCCAGGTCGCGGGCGCCTTCCCTAGCAAACTGTTTTTT	CASSQVAGAFPSKLFF
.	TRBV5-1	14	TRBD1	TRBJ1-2	TGCGCCAGCAGCTTGGTGGGACAGGGGCTTGGCTACACCTTC	CASSLVGQGLGYTF
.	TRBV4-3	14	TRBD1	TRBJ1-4	TGCGCCAGCAGCCAAGGGCAGGGGGTGGAAAAACTGTTTTTT	CASSQGQGVEKLFF
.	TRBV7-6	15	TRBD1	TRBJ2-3	TGTGCCAGCAGCTTAGAGGACAGGGTCACAGATACGCAGTATTTT	CASSLEDRVTDTQYF
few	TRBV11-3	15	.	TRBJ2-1	TGTGCCAGCAGCTTAGACAGCGGCTATAACAATGAGCAGTTCTTC	CASSLDSGYNNEQFF
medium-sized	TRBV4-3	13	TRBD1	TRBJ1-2	TGCGCCAGCAGCCAAACAGGGGTCCTTGGCTACACCTTC	CASSQTGVLGYTF
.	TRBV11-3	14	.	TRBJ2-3	TGTGCCAGCAGCTCGGGGGGGGACAGTGATACGCAGTATTTT	CASSSGGDSDTQYF
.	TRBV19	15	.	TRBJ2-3	TGTGCCAGTAGTATAGATAGCCAGGGTCGAGATACGCAGTATTTT	CASSIDSQGRDTQYF
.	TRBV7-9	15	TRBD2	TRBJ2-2	TGTGCCAGCAGCGATGGACTAGCGGGCCCCGGGGAGCTGTTTTTT	CASSDGLAGPGELFF
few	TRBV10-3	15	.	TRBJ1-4	TGTGCCATCAGTGACTCTGGGACGGCGGGGGAAAAACTGTTTTTT	CAISDSGTAGEKLFF
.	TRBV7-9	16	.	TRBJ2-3	TGTGCCAGCAGCTTAGGGCAGGGGCCGGGCACAGATACGCAGTATTTT	CASSLGQGPGTDTQYF
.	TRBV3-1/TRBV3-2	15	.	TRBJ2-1	TGTGCCAGCAGCCAAGACAACAGGAGATACAATGAGCAGTTCTTC	CASSQDNRRYNEQFF
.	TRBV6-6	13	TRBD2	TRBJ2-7	TGTGCCAGCAGTTACCAGGGAGGGCACGAGCAGTACTTC	CASSYQGGHEQYF
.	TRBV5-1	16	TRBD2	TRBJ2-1	TGCGCCAGCAGCCGAGCAGCCGGGACTAGTGATAATGAGCAGTTCTTC	CASSRAAGTSDNEQFF
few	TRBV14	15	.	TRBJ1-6	TGTGCCAGCAGCCAAGCGAGGGTTGGTAAAGTACCCCTCCACTTT	CASSQARVGKVPLHF
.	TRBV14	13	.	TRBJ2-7	TGTGCCAGCAGCCAACGAGGGACCTACGAGCAGTACTTC	CASSQRGTYEQYF
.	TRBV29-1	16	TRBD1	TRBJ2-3	TGCAGCGTTTGGGGTCCCCGGGACAGGGGCACAGATACGCAGTATTTT	CSVWGPRDRGTDTQYF
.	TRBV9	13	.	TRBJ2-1	TGTGCCAGCAGCAACAACAGGGCTGATGAGCAGTTCTTC	CASSNNRADEQFF